This T cell receptor (beta chain) was recovered during a study of blood T cells in healthy people across ages. In its sample, this clonotype was seen many times. The antigen remains undetermined. Whole-study results and caveats: Naive CD4+ cells and diversity were both higher in long-lived donors than in aged donors.

The use of a sample-barcoded 5' primer and a J-beta primer mix characterized a second PCR of roughly 7 to 11 cycles. MiXCR was run by TCRdb on the 5' RACE reads, yielding one entry per CDR3 protein. The repertoire has approximately 1.5 million distinct CDR3 sequences, under 55% of them found once; the top ten carry under 5%. Sequencing was carried out using blood. This receptor was identified in a woman between 18 and 30 years old in good health.

CDR3 nucleotides: TGTGCCAGCAGCGTTGCCTCACAGGGGGCTGGAGAGACCCAGTACTTC. As protein: CASSVASQGAGETQYF. V is TRBV9 and J is TRBJ2-5; 9 bases agree with TRBD1. The CDR3 totals 16 residues. The germline CDR1 and CDR2 sequences are SGDLS and YYNGEE. V lost 2 bases to trimming and J lost 4 bases; unmatched junction nucleotides: 9.